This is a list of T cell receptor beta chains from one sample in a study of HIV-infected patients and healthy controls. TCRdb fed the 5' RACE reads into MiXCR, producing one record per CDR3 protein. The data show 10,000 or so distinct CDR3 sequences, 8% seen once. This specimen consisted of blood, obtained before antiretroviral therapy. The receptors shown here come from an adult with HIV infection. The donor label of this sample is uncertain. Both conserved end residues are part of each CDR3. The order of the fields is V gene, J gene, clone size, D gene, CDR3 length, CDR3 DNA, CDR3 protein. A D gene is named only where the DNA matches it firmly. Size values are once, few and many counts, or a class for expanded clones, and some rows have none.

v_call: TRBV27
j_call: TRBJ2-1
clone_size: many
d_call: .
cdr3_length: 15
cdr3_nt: TGTGCCAGCAGTTTATCGTGGGGATTAACTTCCCCGGAGTTCTTC
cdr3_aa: CASSLSWGLTSPEFF

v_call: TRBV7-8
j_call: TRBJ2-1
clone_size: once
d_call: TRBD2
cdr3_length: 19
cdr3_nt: TGTGCCAGCAGCTTAGAACTAGCGGGGGGGCTGCCACGAACGAATGAGCAGTTCTTC
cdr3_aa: CASSLELAGGLPRTNEQFF

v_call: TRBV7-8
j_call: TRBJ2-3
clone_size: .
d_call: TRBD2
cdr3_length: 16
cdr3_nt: TGTGCCAGCAGCTTAGAGGGCGGGGGTTTTGGAGATACGCAGTATTTT
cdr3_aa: CASSLEGGGFGDTQYF

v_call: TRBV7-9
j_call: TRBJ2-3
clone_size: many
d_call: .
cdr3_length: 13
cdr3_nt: TGTGCCAGCGGGGCAAGCGTAACAGATACGCAGTATTTT
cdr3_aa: CASGASVTDTQYF

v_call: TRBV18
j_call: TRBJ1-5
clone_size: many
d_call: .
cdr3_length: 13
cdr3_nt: TGTGCCAGCTCAGACATTAGCAATCAGCCCCAGCATTTT
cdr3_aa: CASSDISNQPQHF

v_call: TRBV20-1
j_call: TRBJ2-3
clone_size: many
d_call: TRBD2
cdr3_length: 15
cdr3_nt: TGCAGTGCTAGTCGGTTAGCGGGAGCCTCAGATACGCAGTATTTT
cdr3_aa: CSASRLAGASDTQYF

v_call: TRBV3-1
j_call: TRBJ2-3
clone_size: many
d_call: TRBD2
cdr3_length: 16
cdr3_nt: TGTGCCAGCAGCCAAGGGACTAGCGGAAACACAGATACGCAGTATTTT
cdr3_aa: CASSQGTSGNTDTQYF

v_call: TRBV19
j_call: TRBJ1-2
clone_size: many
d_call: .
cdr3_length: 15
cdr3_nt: TGTGCCAGTAGTATCCGGGATACAGGGCCGCGTGGCTACACCTTC
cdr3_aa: CASSIRDTGPRGYTF

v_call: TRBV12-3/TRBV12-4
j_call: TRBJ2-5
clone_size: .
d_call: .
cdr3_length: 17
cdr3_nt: TGTGCCAGCAGGGCCGGGGGTACTGGGGGGTTCCAAGAGACCCAGTACTTC
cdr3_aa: CASRAGGTGGFQETQYF

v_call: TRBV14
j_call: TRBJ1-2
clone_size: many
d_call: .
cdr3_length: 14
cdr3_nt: TGTGCCAGCAGCCAAGGGGAGGGGATCTACGGCTACACCTTC
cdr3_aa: CASSQGEGIYGYTF

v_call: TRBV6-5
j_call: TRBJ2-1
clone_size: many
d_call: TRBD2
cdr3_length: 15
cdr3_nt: TGTGCCAGCAGTTCCCCGACTAGCGGGAGCAATGAGCAGTTCTTC
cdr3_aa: CASSSPTSGSNEQFF

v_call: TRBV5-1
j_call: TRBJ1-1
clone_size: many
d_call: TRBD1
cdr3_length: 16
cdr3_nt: TGCGCCAGCAGTTCCGACAGGGGGCCCATGAACACTGAAGCTTTCTTT
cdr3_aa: CASSSDRGPMNTEAFF

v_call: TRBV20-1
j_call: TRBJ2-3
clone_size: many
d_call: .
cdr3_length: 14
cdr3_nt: TGCAGTGCCAGACCGGCCGGGAAAACAGATACGCAGTATTTT
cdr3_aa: CSARPAGKTDTQYF

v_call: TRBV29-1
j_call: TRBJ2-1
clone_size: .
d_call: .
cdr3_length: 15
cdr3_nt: TGCAGCGTTGAATCGGGGGGCTTCGCCTACAATGAGCAGTTCTTC
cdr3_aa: CSVESGGFAYNEQFF

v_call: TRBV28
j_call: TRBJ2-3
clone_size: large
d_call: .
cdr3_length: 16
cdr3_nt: TGTGCCAGCAGTTTATTGGGTCGCCATGCGACAGATACGCAGTATTTT
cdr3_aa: CASSLLGRHATDTQYF

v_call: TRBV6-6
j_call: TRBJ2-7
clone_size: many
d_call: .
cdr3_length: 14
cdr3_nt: TGTGCCAGCAGTTACGGGGTAACCCCTAACGAGCAGTACTTC
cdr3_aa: CASSYGVTPNEQYF

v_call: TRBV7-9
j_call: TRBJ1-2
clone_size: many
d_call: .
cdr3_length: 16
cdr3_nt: TGTGCCAGCAGCCCCCCCAGGACATCCCTTAACTATGGCTACACCTTC
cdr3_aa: CASSPPRTSLNYGYTF

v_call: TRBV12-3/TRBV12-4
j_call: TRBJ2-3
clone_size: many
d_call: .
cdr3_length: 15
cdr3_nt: TGTGCCAGCAGCTCTTACCCGAGGGCGACAGATACGCAGTATTTT
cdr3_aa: CASSSYPRATDTQYF

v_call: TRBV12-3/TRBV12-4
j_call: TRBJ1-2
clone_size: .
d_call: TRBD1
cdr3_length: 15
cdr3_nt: TGTGCCAGCAGCCCCACAGGACAGGGGATTGGTGGCTACACCTTC
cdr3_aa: CASSPTGQGIGGYTF

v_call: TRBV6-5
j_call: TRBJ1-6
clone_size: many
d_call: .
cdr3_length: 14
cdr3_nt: TGTGCCAGCAGATCGGGACGGATAAATTCACCCCTCCACTTT
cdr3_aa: CASRSGRINSPLHF

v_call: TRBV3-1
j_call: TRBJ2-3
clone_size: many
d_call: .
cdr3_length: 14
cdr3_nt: TGTGCCAGCAGCCGAGGACCGACTACTGATACGCAGTATTTT
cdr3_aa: CASSRGPTTDTQYF

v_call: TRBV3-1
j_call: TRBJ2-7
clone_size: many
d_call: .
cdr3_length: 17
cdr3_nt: TGTGCCAGCAGCCAACAAATCCCTGGATACTGGATCTACGAGCAGTACTTC
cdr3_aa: CASSQQIPGYWIYEQYF

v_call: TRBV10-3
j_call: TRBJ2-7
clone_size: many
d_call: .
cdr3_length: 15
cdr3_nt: TGTGCCATCAGAGGGGGGGGGTCCGGGTACTACGAGCAGTACTTC
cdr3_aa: CAIRGGGSGYYEQYF

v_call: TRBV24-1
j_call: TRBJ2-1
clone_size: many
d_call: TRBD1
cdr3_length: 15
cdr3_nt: TGTGCCACCGAATACGGGACAGGGGGCGAGAGAGTAGAGTTCTTC
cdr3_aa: CATEYGTGGERVEFF

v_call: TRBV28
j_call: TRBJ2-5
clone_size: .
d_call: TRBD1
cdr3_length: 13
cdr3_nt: TGTGCCAGCAGCCGGGACAGACAAGAGACCCAGTACTTC
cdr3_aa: CASSRDRQETQYF

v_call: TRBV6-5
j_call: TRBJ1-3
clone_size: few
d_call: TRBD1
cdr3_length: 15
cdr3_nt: TGTGCCAGCAGTCGACAGGGGATCTCTGGAAACACCATATATTTT
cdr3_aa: CASSRQGISGNTIYF

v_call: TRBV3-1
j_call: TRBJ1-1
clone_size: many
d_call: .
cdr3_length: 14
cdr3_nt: TGTGCCAGCAGCCAGGGACACCCTGACACTGAAGCTTTCTTT
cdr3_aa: CASSQGHPDTEAFF

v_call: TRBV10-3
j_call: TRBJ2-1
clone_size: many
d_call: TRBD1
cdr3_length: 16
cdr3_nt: TGTGCCATCAGTGAGTCGACAGGGAACCCCTACAATGAGCAGTTCTTC
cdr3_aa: CAISESTGNPYNEQFF

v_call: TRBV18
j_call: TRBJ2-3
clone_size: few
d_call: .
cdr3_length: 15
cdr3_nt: TGTGCCAGCTCACGACGACAGCCGAGCACAGATACGCAGTATTTT
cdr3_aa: CASSRRQPSTDTQYF

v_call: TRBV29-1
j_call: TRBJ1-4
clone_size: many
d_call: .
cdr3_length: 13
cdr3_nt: TGCAGCGTTGCCCCTTCTCCGGATGAAAAACTGTTTTTT
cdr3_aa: CSVAPSPDEKLFF

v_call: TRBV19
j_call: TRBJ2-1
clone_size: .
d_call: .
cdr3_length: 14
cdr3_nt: TGTGCCAGTAGTATAGATGGGGGGGCCAATGAGCAGTTCTTC
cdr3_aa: CASSIDGGANEQFF